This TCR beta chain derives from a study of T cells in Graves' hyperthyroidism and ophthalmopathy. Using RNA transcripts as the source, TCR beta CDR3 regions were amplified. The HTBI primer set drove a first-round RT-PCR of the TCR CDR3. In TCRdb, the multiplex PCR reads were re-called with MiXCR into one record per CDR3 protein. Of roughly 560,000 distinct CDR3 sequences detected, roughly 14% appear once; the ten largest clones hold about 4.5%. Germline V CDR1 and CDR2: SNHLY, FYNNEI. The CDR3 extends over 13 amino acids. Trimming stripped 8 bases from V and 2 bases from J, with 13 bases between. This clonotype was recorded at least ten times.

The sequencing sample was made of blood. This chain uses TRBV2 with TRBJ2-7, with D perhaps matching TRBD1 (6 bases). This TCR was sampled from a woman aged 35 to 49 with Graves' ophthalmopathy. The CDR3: CASFQGLAYEQYF. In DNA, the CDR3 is TGTGCCAGCTTCCAGGGGCTAGCCTACGAGCAGTACTTC. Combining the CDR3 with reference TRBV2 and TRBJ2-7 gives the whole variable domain EPEVTQTPSHQVTQMGQEVILRCVPISNHLYFYWYRQILGQKVEFLVSFYNNEISEKSEIFDDQFSVERPDGSNFTLKIRSTKLEDSAMYFCASFQGLAYEQYFGPGTRLTVT.